This T cell receptor beta chain derives from a study of shared T cell receptors in the human thymus. This table comes from immunoSEQ multiplex PCR, and its TCRdb copy is limited to in-frame clones, with some not included. This sample has roughly 710,000 clones, with approximately 83% found just once. Germline V lookup: CDR1 SGHAT, CDR2 FQNNGV. V was clipped by 2 bases and J by 4 bases, with 20 bases between them. The CDR3 length is 17 residues. These same records also appear under a second study, on human thymus T cells. That investigation notes: Resections from corrective heart surgery supplied the thymus tissue.

The sequencing input was thymocytes. This chain connects TRBV11-2 to TRBJ1-2, with D perhaps matching TRBD1 (6 bases). This TCR came from a girl in the first two years of life with a congenital heart defect. The CDR3 coding sequence is TGTGCCAGCAGCTTACGCCCAGGTCGCATCAGGGGCTATGGCTACACCTTC. It specifies CASSLRPGRIRGYGYTF.